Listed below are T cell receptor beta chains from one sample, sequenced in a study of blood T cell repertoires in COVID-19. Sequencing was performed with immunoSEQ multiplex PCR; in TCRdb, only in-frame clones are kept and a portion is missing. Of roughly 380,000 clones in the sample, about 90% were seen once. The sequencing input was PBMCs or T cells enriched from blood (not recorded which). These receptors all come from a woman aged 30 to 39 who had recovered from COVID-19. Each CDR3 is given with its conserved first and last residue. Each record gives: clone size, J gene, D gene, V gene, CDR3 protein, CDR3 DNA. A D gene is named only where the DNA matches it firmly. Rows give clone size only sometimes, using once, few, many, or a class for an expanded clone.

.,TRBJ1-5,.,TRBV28,CASSLGQGKGPQHF,TGTGCCAGCAGTTTGGGCCAGGGGAAGGGGCCCCAGCATTTT
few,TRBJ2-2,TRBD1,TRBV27,CASRHGTGRSGELFF,TGTGCCAGCAGACACGGGACAGGGCGGTCCGGGGAGCTGTTTTTT
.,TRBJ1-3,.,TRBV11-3,CASSPGGGNSGNTIYF,TGTGCCAGCAGCCCAGGTGGGGGCAACTCTGGAAACACCATATATTTT
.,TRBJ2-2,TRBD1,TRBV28,CASRHRDRITGELFF,TGTGCCAGCAGACACCGGGACAGAATTACCGGGGAGCTGTTTTTT
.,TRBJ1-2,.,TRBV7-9,CASSLNREVDGYTF,TGTGCCAGCAGCTTAAACAGGGAAGTGGATGGCTACACCTTC
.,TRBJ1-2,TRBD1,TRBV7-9,CASSETGNENGYTF,TGTGCCAGCAGTGAGACAGGGAACGAAAATGGCTACACCTTC
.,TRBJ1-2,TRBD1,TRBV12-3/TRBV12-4,CASSLRTGGYTF,TGTGCCAGCAGTCTGCGGACAGGTGGCTACACCTTC
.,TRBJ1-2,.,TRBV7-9,CASSFGPGYGYTF,TGTGCCAGCAGCTTTGGGCCTGGGTATGGCTACACCTTC
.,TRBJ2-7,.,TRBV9,CASSPPSGTSPYEQYF,TGTGCCAGCAGCCCCCCCTCCGGGACTTCTCCCTACGAGCAGTACTTC
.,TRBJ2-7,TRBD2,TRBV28,CASSFGGGWEAGGDSYEQYF,TGTGCCAGCAGTTTTGGTGGCGGGTGGGAAGCGGGAGGGGACTCCTACGAGCAGTACTTC
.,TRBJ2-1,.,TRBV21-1,CASSKVDRGRNEQFF,TGTGCCAGCAGCAAAGTGGACAGGGGTCGAAATGAGCAGTTCTTC
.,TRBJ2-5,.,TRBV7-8,CASRGRNQFGETQYF,TGTGCCAGCCGCGGCCGAAATCAGTTTGGGGAGACCCAGTACTTC
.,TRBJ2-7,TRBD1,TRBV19,CASSLTGGFRNDEQYF,TGTGCCAGTAGCCTGACAGGGGGTTTTCGGAACGACGAGCAGTACTTC
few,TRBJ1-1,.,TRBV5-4,CASNPAGGRGTEAFF,TGTGCCAGCAACCCAGCGGGGGGACGGGGGACTGAAGCTTTCTTT
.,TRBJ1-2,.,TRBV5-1,CASSLESGYYGYTF,TGCGCCAGCAGCTTGGAATCGGGGTACTATGGCTACACCTTC
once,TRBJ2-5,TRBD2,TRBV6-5,CASRKAGTETQYF,TGTGCCAGCAGAAAAGCGGGAACGGAGACCCAGTACTTC
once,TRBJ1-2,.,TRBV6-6,CARSGKVYGYTF,TGTGCCAGATCGGGGAAGGTCTATGGCTACACCTTC
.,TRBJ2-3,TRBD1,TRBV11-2,CASSWAGTGGRDTQYF,TGTGCCAGCAGCTGGGCCGGGACAGGGGGGCGGGATACGCAGTATTTT
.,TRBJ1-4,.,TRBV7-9,CASSPDEKLFF,TGTGCCAGCAGCCCGGATGAAAAACTGTTTTTT
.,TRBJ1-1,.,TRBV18,CASLGGSDQAFF,TGTGCCAGCCTCGGAGGTTCGGATCAAGCTTTCTTT
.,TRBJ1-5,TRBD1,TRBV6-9,CASSLTGENQPQHF,TGTGCCAGCAGTTTGACAGGGGAGAATCAGCCCCAGCATTTT
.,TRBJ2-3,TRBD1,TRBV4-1,CASSLTTGASTDTQYF,TGCGCCAGCAGCCTAACGACAGGGGCGAGCACAGATACGCAGTATTTT
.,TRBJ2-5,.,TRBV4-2,CASSQEMGAWETQYF,TGTGCCAGCAGCCAAGAGATGGGGGCTTGGGAGACCCAGTACTTC
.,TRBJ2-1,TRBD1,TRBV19,CASSIKGAGHVYEQFF,TGTGCCAGTAGTATTAAGGGGGCAGGCCATGTTTATGAGCAGTTCTTC
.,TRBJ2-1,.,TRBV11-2,CASSLLRGSYNEQFF,TGTGCCAGCAGCTTACTGCGGGGATCCTACAATGAGCAGTTCTTC
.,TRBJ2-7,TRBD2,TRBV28,CASRPGLAYEQYF,TGTGCCAGCAGACCGGGACTAGCGTACGAGCAGTACTTC
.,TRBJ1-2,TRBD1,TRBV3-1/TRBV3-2,CASSLGTGDGYTF,TGTGCCAGCAGCCTGGGGACAGGGGATGGCTACACCTTC
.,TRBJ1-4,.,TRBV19,CASSVDSHEKLFF,TGTGCCAGTAGTGTGGACAGTCATGAAAAACTGTTTTTT
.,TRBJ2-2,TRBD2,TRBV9,CASSGSGGVNTGELFF,TGTGCCAGCAGCGGTAGCGGGGGAGTTAACACCGGGGAGCTGTTTTTT
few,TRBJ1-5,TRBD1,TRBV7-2,CASSTTTGGAGQPQHF,TGTGCCAGCAGCACAACCACAGGGGGCGCGGGTCAGCCCCAGCATTTT
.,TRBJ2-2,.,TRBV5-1,CASMGSPNTGELFF,TGCGCCAGCATGGGCAGTCCTAACACCGGGGAGCTGTTTTTT
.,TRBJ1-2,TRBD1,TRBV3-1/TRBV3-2,CASSPREGALGYGYTF,TGTGCCAGCAGCCCTAGAGAGGGGGCTTTAGGCTATGGCTACACCTTC
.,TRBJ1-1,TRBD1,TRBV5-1,CASSSQGLSMNTEAFF,TGCGCCAGCAGCTCACAGGGGCTGTCCATGAACACTGAAGCTTTCTTT
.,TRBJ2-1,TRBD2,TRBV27,CASNSGRGYNEQFF,TGTGCCAGCAACAGCGGGAGGGGCTACAATGAGCAGTTCTTC
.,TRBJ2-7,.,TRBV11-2,CASSLDGAGRGEQYF,TGTGCCAGCAGCTTAGATGGGGCAGGAAGAGGCGAGCAGTACTTC
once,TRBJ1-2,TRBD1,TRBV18,CASSPVPGQGSGYTF,TGTGCCAGCTCACCCGTACCGGGACAGGGGAGCGGCTACACCTTC
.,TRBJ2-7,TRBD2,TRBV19,CASSMRGLLSYEQYF,TGTGCCAGTAGTATGAGGGGACTACTCTCCTACGAGCAGTACTTC
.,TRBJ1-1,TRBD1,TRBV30,CAWSVPGTGNMNTEAFF,TGTGCCTGGAGTGTACCCGGGACAGGGAATATGAACACTGAAGCTTTCTTT
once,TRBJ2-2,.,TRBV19,CASSSGGNTGELFF,TGTGCCTCCTCGTCCGGAGGGAACACCGGGGAGCTGTTTTTT
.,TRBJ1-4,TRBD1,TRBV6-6,CASRGSQGVSEKLFF,TGTGCCAGCAGAGGGTCCCAGGGGGTCTCTGAAAAACTGTTTTTT
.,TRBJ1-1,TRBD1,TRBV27,CASSFSAGGTEAFF,TGTGCCAGCAGTTTCTCCGCAGGGGGCACTGAAGCTTTCTTT